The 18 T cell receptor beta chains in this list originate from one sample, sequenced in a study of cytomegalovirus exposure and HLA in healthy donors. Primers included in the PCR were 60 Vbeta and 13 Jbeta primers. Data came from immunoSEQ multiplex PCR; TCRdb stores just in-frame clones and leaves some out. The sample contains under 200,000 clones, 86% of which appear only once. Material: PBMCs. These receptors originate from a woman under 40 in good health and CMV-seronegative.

This CDR3 is CASSFSSGASGANVLTF. For the CDR3, the DNA is TGTGCCAGCAGCTTTTCTAGCGGGGCCTCTGGGGCCAACGTCCTGACTTTC. The V call is TRBV11-2, the J call TRBJ2-6; 9 positions agree with TRBD2. The CDR3 length is 17 residues. Germline V lookup: CDR1 SGHAT, CDR2 FQNNGV. V was clipped by 3 bases and J by 0 bases; unmatched bases: 3.

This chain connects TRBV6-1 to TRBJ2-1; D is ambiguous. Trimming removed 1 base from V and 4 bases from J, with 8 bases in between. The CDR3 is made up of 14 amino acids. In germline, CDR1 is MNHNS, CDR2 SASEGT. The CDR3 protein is CASSEGQSYNEQFF. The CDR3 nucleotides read TGTGCCAGCAGTGAAGGGCAGTCTTACAATGAGCAGTTCTTC.

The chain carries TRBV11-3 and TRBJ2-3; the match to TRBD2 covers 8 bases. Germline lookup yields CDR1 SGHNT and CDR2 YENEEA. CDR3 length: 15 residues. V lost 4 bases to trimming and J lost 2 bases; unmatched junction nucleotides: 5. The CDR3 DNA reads TGTGCCAGCAGCTCGGGGGGGGATTACACAGATACGCAGTATTTT. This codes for CASSSGGDYTDTQYF.

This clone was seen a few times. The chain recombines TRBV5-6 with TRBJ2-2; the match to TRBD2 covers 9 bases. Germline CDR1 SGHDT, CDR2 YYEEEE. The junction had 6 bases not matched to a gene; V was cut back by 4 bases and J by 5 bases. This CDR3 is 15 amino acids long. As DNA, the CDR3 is TGTGCCAGCAGCCTGGGACTAGCTGGAACCGGGGAGCTGTTTTTT. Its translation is CASSLGLAGTGELFF. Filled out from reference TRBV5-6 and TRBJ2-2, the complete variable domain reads DAGVTQSPTHLIKTRGQQVTLRCSPKSGHDTVSWYQQALGQGPQFIFQYYEEEERQRGNFPDRFSGHQFPNYSSELNVNALLLGDSALYLCASSLGLAGTGELFFGEGSRLTVL.

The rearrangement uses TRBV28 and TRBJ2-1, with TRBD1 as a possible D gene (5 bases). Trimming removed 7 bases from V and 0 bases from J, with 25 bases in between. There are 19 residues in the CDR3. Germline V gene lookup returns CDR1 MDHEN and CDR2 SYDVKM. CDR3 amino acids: CASTGFSGSLVFSYNEQFF. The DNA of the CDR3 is TGTGCCAGCACAGGGTTCAGTGGTAGCCTCGTTTTCTCCTACAATGAGCAGTTCTTC.

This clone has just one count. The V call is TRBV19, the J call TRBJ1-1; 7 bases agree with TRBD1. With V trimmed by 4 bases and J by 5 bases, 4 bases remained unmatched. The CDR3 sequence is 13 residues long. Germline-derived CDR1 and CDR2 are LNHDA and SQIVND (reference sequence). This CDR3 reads CASSTTGETEAFF. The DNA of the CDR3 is TGTGCCAGTAGTACTACAGGGGAAACTGAAGCTTTCTTT. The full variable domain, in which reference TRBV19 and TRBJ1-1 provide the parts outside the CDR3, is DGGITQSPKYLFRKEGQNVTLSCEQNLNHDAMYWYRQDPGQGLRLIYYSQIVNDFQKGDIAEGYSVSREKKESFPLTVTSAQKNPTAFYLCASSTTGETEAFFGQGTRLTVV.

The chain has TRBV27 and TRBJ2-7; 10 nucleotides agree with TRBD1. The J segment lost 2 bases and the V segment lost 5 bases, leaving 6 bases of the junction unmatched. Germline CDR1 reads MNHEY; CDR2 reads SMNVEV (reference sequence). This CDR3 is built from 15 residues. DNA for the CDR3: TGTGCCAGCAGTATCACCGGGACAGGGGCCTACGAGCAGTACTTC. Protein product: CASSITGTGAYEQYF.

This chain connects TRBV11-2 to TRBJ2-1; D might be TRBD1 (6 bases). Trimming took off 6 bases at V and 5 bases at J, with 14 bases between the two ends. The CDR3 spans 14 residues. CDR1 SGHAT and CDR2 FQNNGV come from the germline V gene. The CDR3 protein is CASSLMSGDNEQFF. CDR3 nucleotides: TGTGCCAGCAGTCTGATGTCAGGGGACAATGAGCAGTTCTTC.

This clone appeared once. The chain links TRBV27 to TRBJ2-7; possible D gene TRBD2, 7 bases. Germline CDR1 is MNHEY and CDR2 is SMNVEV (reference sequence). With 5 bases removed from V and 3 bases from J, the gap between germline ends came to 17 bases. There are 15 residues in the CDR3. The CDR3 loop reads CASSPGGGLLYEQYF. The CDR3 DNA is TGTGCCAGCAGTCCAGGCGGGGGCCTCCTCTACGAGCAGTACTTC.

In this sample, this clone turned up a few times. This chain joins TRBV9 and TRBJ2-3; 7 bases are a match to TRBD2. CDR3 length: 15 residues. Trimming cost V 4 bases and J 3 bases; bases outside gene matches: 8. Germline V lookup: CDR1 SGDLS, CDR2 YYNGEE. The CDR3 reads CASSPGGLPTDTQYF. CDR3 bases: TGTGCCAGCAGCCCCGGGGGACTACCAACAGATACGCAGTATTTT.

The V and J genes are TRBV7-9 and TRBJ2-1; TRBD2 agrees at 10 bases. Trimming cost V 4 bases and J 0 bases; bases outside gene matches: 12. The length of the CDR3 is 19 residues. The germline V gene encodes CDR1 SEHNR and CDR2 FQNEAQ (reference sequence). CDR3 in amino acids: CASSSRASSGGSSYNEQFF. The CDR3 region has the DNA TGTGCCAGCAGCTCCCGCGCGTCTAGCGGGGGAAGCTCCTACAATGAGCAGTTCTTC. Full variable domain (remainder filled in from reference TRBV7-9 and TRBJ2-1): DTGVSQNPRHKITKRGQNVTFRCDPISEHNRLYWYRQTLGQGPEFLTYFQNEAQLEKSRLLSDRFSAERPKGSFSTLEIQRTEQGDSAMYLCASSSRASSGGSSYNEQFFGPGTRLTVL.

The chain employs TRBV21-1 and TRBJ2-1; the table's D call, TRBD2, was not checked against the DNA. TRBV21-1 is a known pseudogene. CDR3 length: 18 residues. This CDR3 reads CASSSPEGTSGRGDEQFF. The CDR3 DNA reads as TGTGCCAGCAGCTCCCCCGAGGGGACTAGCGGGAGGGGTGATGAGCAGTTCTTC.

The CDR3 nucleotides are TGTGCCAGCAGTTTATTCCGGGAGCAGTTCTTC. Residues: CASSLFREQFF. The V and J genes are TRBV28 and TRBJ2-1, with no clear D. Germline CDR1 and CDR2: MDHEN and SYDVKM. This CDR3 contains 11 residues. V lost 1 base, J lost 10 bases, and 5 bases lay in between.

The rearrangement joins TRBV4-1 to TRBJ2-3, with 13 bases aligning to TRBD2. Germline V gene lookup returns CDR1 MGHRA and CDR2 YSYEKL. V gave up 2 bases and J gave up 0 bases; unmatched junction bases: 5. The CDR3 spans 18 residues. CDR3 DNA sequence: TGCGCCAGCAGCCAACGGACTAGCGGGAGTGTGAGCACAGATACGCAGTATTTT. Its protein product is CASSQRTSGSVSTDTQYF.

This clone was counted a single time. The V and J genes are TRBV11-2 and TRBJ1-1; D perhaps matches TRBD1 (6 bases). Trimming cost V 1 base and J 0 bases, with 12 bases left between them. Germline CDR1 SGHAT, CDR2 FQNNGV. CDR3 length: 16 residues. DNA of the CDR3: TGTGCCAGCAGCTTAGTGTTCGGGACAATGAACACTGAAGCTTTCTTT. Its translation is CASSLVFGTMNTEAFF.

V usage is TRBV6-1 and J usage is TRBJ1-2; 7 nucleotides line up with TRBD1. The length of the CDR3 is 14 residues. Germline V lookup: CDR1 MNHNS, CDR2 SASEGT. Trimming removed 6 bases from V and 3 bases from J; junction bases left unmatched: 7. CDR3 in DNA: TGTGCCAGCAGCCACCGACAGGGATACTATGGCTACACCTTC. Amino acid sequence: CASSHRQGYYGYTF.

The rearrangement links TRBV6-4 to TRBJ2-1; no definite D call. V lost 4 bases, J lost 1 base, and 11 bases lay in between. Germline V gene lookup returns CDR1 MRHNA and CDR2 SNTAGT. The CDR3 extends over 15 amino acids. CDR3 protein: CASSVYSPSYNEQFF. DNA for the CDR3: TGTGCCAGCAGTGTTTACAGCCCTTCCTACAATGAGCAGTTCTTC.

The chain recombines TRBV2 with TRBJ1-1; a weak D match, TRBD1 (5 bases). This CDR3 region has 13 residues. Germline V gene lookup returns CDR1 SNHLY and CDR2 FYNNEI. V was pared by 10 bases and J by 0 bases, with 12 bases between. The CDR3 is CATLTEMNTEAFF. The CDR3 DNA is TGTGCCACTTTGACAGAGATGAACACTGAAGCTTTCTTT.